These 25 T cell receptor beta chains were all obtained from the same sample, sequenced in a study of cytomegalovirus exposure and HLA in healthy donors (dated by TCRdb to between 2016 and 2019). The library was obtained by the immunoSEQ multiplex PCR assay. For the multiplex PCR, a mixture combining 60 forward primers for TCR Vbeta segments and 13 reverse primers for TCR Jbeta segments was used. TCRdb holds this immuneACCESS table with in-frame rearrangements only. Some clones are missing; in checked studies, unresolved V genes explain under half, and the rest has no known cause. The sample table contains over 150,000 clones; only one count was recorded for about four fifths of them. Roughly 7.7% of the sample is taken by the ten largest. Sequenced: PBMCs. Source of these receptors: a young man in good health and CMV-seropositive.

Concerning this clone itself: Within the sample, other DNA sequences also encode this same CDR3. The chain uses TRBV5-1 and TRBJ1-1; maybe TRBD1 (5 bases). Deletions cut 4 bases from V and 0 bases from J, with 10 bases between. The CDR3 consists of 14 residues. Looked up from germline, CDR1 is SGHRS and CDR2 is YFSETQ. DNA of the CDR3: TGCGCCAGCAGCCCGGGACTTTTGAACACTGAAGCTTTCTTT. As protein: CASSPGLLNTEAFF.

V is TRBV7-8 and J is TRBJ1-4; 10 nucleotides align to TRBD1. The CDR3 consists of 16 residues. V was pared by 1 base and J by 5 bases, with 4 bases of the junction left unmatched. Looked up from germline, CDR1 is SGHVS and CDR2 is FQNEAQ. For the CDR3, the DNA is TGTGCCAGCAGCTTAGGAGGGACAGGGGAAAATGAAAAACTGTTTTTT. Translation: CASSLGGTGENEKLFF.

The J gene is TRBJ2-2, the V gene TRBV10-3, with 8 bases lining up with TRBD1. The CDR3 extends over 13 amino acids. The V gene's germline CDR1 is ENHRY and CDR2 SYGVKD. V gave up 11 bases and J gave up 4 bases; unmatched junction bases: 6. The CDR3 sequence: CAVQGAFTGELFF. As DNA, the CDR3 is TGTGCCGTGCAGGGGGCTTTCACCGGGGAGCTGTTTTTT.

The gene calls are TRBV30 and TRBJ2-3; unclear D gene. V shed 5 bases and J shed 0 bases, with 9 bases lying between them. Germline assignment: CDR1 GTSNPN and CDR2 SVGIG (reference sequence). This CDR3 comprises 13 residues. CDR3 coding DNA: TGTGCCTGGGCCCCGACTAGCACAGATACGCAGTATTTT. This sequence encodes CAWAPTSTDTQYF.

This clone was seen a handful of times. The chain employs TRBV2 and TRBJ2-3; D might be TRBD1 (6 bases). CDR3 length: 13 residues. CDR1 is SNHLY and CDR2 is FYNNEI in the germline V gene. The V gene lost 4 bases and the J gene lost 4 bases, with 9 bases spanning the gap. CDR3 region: CASSVGGPDTQYF. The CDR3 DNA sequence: TGTGCCAGCAGTGTTGGGGGCCCAGATACGCAGTATTTT.

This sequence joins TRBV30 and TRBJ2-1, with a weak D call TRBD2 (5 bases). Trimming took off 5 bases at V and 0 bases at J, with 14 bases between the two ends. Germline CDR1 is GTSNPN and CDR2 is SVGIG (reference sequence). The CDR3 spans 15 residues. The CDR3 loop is CAWAGGKSSYNEQFF. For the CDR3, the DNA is TGTGCCTGGGCGGGCGGCAAGAGCTCCTACAATGAGCAGTTCTTC.

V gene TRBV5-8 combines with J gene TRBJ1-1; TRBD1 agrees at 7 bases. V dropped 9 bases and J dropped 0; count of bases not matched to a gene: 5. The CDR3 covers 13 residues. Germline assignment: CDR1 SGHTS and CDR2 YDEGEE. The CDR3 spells CATHRGLNTEAFF. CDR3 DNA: TGTGCCACCCACAGGGGATTGAACACTGAAGCTTTCTTT.

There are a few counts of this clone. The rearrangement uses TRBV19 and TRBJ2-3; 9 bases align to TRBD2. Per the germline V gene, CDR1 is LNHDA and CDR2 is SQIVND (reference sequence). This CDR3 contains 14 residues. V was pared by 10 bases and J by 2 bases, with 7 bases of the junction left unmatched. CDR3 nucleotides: TGTGCCACCGGGACTAGCAGAACCACAGATACGCAGTATTTT. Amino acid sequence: CATGTSRTTDTQYF.

CDR3 sequence reads: CSVRQGTDTQYF. DNA for the CDR3: TGCAGCGTTAGACAGGGAACAGATACGCAGTATTTT. The rearrangement joins TRBV29-1 to TRBJ2-3; 7 positions agree with TRBD1. The CDR3 is made up of 12 amino acids. Germline CDR1 SQVTM, CDR2 ANQGSEA. V lost 5 bases to trimming and J lost 3 bases; unmatched junction nucleotides: 2.

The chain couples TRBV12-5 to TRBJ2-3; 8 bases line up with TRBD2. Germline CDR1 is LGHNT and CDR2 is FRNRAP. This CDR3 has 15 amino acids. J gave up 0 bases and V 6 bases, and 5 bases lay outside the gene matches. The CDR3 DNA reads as TGTGCTAGTGGCTGGACTAGCCCTAGCACAGATACGCAGTATTTT. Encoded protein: CASGWTSPSTDTQYF. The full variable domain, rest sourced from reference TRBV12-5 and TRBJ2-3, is DARVTQTPRHKVTEMGQEVTMRCQPILGHNTVFWYRQTMMQGLELLAYFRNRAPLDDSGMPKDRFSAEMPDATLATLKIQPSEPRDSAVYFCASGWTSPSTDTQYFGPGTRLTVL.

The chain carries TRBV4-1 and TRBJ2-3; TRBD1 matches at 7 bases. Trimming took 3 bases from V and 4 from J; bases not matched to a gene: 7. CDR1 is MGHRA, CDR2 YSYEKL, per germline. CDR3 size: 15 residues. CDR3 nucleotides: TGCGCCAGCAGCCAGGACAGGTCTCAGTCAGATACGCAGTATTTT. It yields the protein CASSQDRSQSDTQYF.

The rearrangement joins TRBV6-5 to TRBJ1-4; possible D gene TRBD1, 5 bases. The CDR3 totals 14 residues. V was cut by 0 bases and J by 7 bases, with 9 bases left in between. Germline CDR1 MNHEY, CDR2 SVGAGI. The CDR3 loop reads CASSYSGGTEKLFF. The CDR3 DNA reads TGTGCCAGCAGTTACTCGGGAGGGACTGAAAAACTGTTTTTT.

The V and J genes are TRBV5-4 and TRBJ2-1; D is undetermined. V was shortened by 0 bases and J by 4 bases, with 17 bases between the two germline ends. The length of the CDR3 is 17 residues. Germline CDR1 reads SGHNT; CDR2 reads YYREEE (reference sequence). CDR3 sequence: CASSLGPAQEWYNEQFF. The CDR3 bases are TGTGCCAGCAGCTTGGGTCCCGCTCAGGAATGGTACAATGAGCAGTTCTTC.

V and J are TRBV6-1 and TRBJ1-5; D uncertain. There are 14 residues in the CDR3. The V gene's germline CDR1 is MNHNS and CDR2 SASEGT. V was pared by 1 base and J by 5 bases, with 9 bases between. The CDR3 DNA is TGTGCCAGCAGTGAAGTTCCAGTGTATCAGCCCCAGCATTTT. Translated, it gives CASSEVPVYQPQHF.

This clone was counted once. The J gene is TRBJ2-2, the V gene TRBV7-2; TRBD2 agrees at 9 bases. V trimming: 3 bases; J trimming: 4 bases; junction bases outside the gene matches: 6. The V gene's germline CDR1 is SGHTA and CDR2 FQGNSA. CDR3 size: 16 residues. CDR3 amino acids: CASSFQAGGSTGELFF. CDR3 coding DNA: TGTGCCAGCAGCTTTCAAGCGGGGGGTTCCACCGGGGAGCTGTTTTTT.

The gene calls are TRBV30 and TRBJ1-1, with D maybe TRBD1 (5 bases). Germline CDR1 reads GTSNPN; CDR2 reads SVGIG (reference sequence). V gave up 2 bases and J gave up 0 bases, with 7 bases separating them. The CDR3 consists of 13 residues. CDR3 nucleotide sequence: TGTGCCTGGAGTTGGGGCATGAACACTGAAGCTTTCTTT. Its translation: CAWSWGMNTEAFF.

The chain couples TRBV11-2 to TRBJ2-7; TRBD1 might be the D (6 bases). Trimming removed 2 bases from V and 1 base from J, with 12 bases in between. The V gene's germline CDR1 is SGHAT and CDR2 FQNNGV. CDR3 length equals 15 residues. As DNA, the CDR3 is TGTGCCAGCAGCTTAAGGCAGGGGCGTTCCTACGAGCAGTACTTC. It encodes CASSLRQGRSYEQYF.

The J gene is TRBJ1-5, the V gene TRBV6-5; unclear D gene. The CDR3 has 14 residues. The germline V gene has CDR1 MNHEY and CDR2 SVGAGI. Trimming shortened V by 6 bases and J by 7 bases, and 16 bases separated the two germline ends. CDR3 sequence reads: CASRPDLGDQPQHF. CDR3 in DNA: TGTGCCAGCAGACCTGACTTGGGTGACCAGCCCCAGCATTTT.

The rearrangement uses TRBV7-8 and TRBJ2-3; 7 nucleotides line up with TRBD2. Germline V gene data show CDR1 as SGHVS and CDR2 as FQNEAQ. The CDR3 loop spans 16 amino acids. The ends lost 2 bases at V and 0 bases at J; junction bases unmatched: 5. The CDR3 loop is CASSLWGSGSTDTQYF. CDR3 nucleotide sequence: TGTGCCAGCAGCTTATGGGGTAGCGGGAGCACAGATACGCAGTATTTT.

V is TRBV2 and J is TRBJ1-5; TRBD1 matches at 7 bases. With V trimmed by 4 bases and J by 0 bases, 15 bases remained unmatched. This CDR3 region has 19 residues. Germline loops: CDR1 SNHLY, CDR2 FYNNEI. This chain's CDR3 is CASSASRRDRGYSNQPQHF. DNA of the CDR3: TGTGCCAGCAGTGCCTCCCGACGGGACAGAGGCTATAGCAATCAGCCCCAGCATTTT. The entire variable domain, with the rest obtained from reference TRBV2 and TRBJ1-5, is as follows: EPEVTQTPSHQVTQMGQEVILRCVPISNHLYFYWYRQILGQKVEFLVSFYNNEISEKSEIFDDQFSVERPDGSNFTLKIRSTKLEDSAMYFCASSASRRDRGYSNQPQHFGDGTRLSIL.

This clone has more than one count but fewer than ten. DNA of the CDR3: TGCGCCAGCAGTGAGACAGGGTATCAGCCCCAGCATTTT. Translated: CASSETGYQPQHF. The chain links TRBV10-1 to TRBJ1-5, with a weak D call TRBD1 (6 bases). The CDR3 is 13 residues long. V was trimmed by 2 bases and J by 5 bases, leaving 7 bases between them. Per germline, CDR1 WNHNN and CDR2 SYGVQD (reference sequence).

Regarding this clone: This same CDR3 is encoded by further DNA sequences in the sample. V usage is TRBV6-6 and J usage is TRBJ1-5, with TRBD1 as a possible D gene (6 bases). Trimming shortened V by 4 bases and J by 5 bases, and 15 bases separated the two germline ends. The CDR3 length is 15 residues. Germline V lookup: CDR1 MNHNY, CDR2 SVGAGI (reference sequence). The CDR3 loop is CASSSRGRGHQPQHF. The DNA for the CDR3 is TGTGCCAGCAGTTCCCGAGGCAGGGGACATCAGCCCCAGCATTTT.

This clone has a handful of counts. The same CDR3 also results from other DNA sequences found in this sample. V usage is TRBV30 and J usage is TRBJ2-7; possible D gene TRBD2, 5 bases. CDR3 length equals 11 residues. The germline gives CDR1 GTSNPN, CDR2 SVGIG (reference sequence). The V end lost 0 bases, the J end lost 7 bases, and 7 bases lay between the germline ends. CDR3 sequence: CAWSVGGEQYF. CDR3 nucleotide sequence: TGTGCCTGGAGTGTAGGCGGGGAGCAGTACTTC.

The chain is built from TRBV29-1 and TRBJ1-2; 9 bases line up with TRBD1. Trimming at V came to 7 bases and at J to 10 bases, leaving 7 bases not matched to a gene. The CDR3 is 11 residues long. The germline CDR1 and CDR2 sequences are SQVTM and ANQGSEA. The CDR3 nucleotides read TGCAGCGCCGGGACAGGGAGTGTCTACACCTTC. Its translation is CSAGTGSVYTF. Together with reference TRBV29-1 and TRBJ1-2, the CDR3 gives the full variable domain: SAVISQKPSRDICQRGTSLTIQCQVDSQVTMMFWYRQQPGQSLTLIATANQGSEATYESGFVIDKFPISRPNLTFSTLTVSNMSPEDSSIYLCSAGTGSVYTFGSGTRLTVV.

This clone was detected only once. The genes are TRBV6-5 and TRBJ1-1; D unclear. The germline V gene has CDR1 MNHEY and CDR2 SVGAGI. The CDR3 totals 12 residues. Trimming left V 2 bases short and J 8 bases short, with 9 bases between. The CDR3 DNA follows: TGTGCCAGCAGTTACACCCGGGAGGAAGCTTTCTTT. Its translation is CASSYTREEAFF.